This TCR beta chain was sequenced for a study of T-cell memory formation after mild COVID-19. Trimming pared 10 bases from V and 6 bases from J, leaving 27 bases between. CDR3 length: 16 amino acids. Germline-derived CDR1 and CDR2 are MNHEY and SMNVEV (reference sequence). A single record per CDR3 protein comes from TCRdb applying MiXCR to the 5' RACE reads. The sample includes 210,000 or so distinct CDR3 sequences, over 9.5% seen only once; the top ten take around 3.3%. This TCR derives from a man between 18 and 35 years old who had mild COVID-19 (a few samples of this study predate the infection). Cell type and time point are not known. Sequenced material: PBMCs or a T cell subset sorted from them (not recorded which). J is TRBJ1-1 and V is TRBV27; D gene ambiguous. The CDR3 coding sequence is TGTGCCACCCGGTCTCGAATACTTCGGGGTCTCCCTGAAGCTTTCTTT. Amino acids: CATRSRILRGLPEAFF.